These 8 T cell receptor beta chains originate from one sample sequenced in a study of regulatory T cells in long-lasting Graves disease. Time point: newly diagnosed GD, antithyroid drugs for less than 3 months. Making the TCR library involved RNA that had been extracted from PBMCs. Both iRepertoire HTBI primers and Arm-PCR of CDR3 regions were used to build the TCR beta libraries. In TCRdb, the multiplex PCR reads were re-called with MiXCR into one record per CDR3 protein. The sample shows about 450,000 distinct CDR3 sequences, about 16% of them seen only once. Separately, the same data were catalogued under a study of T cells in Graves' hyperthyroidism and ophthalmopathy.

The sample was peripheral blood mononuclear cells (PBMCs), taken at new diagnosis, from a patient treated with antithyroid drugs. All receptors come from a woman younger than 45 with Graves disease.

This clonotype was seen ten or more times. CDR3: CAIRREGLDEQFF. The CDR3, as DNA: TGTGCCATACGGCGGGAGGGCCTGGATGAGCAGTTCTTC. The genes are TRBV10-3 and TRBJ2-1; 9 bases map to TRBD2. The CDR3 is 13 amino acids. With 9 bases clipped from V and 8 bases from J, the junction kept 8 bases outside the gene matches. Germline CDR1 reads ENHRY; CDR2 reads SYGVKD.

There are many counts of this clonotype. The V call is TRBV6-5, the J call TRBJ2-5; D unresolved. The CDR3 spans 12 residues. Germline V CDR1 and CDR2: MNHEY, SVGAGI. V was clipped by 2 bases and J by 1 base, with 2 bases between them. The CDR3 region has the DNA TGTGCCAGCAGTTACCCCCAAGAGACCCAGTACTTC. It specifies CASSYPQETQYF.

This clonotype was found a few times. The chain joins TRBV12-5 to TRBJ2-1; 12 bases map to TRBD2. Germline loops: CDR1 LGHNT, CDR2 FRNRAP. V was pared by 2 bases and J by 4 bases, with 9 bases of the junction left unmatched. The CDR3 is made up of 18 amino acids. As DNA, the CDR3 is TGTGCTAGTGGTTTGTATCCGGGACTAGCGGGTCCATACAATGAGCAGTTCTTC. This sequence encodes CASGLYPGLAGPYNEQFF.

This clonotype was seen many times. The CDR3, as DNA: TGTGCCTGGAGTACGCTTGGGGGGGCCGACTCCTACGAGCAGTACTTC. This translates into CAWSTLGGADSYEQYF. The rearrangement joins TRBV30 to TRBJ2-7, with D perhaps matching TRBD2 (7 bases). Germline V gives CDR1 GTSNPN, CDR2 SVGIG (reference sequence). This CDR3 has 16 residues. Trimming stripped 2 bases from V and 0 bases from J, with 17 bases between.

This clonotype appeared many times. The gene calls are TRBV20-1 and TRBJ2-5; perhaps D is TRBD1 or TRBD2 (6 bases each). V lost 6 bases, J lost 7 bases, and 12 bases lay in between. Germline V gene lookup returns CDR1 DFQATT and CDR2 SNEGSKA (reference sequence). The CDR3 covers 11 residues. The CDR3 DNA sequence: TGCAGTGCCAGGACAGCGGGGACCCAGTACTTC. Amino acid sequence: CSARTAGTQYF.

This clonotype was counted many times. The chain joins TRBV6-1 to TRBJ1-5; D unclear. The germline CDR1 and CDR2 sequences are MNHNS and SASEGT. There are 14 residues in the CDR3. The V gene lost 2 bases and the J gene lost 0 bases, with 5 bases spanning the gap. For the CDR3, the DNA is TGTGCCAGCAGTGAAATCAGTAGCAATCAGCCCCAGCATTTT. Amino acid sequence: CASSEISSNQPQHF.

Ten or more counts support this clonotype. The rearrangement uses TRBV20-1 and TRBJ1-1; TRBD1 matches 9 bases. CDR3 length: 14 residues. The J segment lost 6 bases and the V segment lost 4 bases, leaving 9 bases of the junction unmatched. Germline CDR1 DFQATT, CDR2 SNEGSKA (reference sequence). In DNA form, the CDR3 reads TGCAGTGCTACGGGACAGGGTCGAATTTCTGAAGCTTTCTTT. This translates into CSATGQGRISEAFF.

This clonotype was detected many times. The chain is built from TRBV27 and TRBJ2-5, with D possibly matching TRBD2 (6 bases). CDR3 size: 16 residues. Germline V gene lookup returns CDR1 MNHEY and CDR2 SMNVEV (reference sequence). Trimming left V 0 bases short and J 5 bases short, with 16 bases between. CDR3 DNA: TGTGCCAGCAGTTTATCCCTAGCGACCCTCCAGGAGACCCAGTACTTC. Translating gives CASSLSLATLQETQYF.